The 29 T cell receptor beta chains listed next were all sequenced from one sample in a study of Ad26.COV2.S vaccination and SARS-CoV-2 variants. Treatment denoted: about 20 received Ad26.COV2.S at low or high dose, single or two shots; about 5 received placebo; per-sample allocation not given. The samples date from day 63 after the first vaccine or placebo injection. Sequenced by immunoSEQ multiplex PCR; TCRdb stores in-frame clones only, minus some. The sample includes about half a million clones, about 89% seen only once; the top ten take 1.7%. Material: peripheral blood, obtained in a trial of Ad26.COV2.S vaccine versus placebo. The receptors were sampled from a person between 18 and 60 years old who received the Ad26.COV2.S COVID-19 vaccine or a placebo.

The chain is built from TRBV30 and TRBJ2-7, with 7 positions matching TRBD1. The V and J ends lost 2 bases and 3 bases, in that order; junction bases with no gene match: 7. Germline V gene lookup returns CDR1 GTSNPN and CDR2 SVGIG (reference sequence). The CDR3 spans 14 residues. The DNA for the CDR3 is TGTGCCTGGAGTTACAGACAGGGACGCTACGAGCAGTACTTC. This encodes CAWSYRQGRYEQYF.

The gene calls are TRBV6-5 and TRBJ1-2, with 7 bases identical to TRBD1. This CDR3 has 14 amino acids. Germline CDR1 MNHEY, CDR2 SVGAGI. J was trimmed by 8 bases and V by 2 bases; bases with no gene match: 8. CDR3 bases: TGTGCCAGCAGTTACGGGGGACAGTTGGGAGGCTACACCTTC. Translated, it gives CASSYGGQLGGYTF.

The chain joins TRBV7-2 to TRBJ1-1; no firm D call. CDR1 and CDR2 from the germline V gene are SGHTA and FQGNSA. Trimming removed 3 bases at V and 1 base at J, with 9 bases between. The CDR3 totals 14 residues. CDR3 region: CASSFSPENTEAFF. CDR3 coding DNA: TGTGCCAGCAGCTTTTCGCCCGAGAACACTGAAGCTTTCTTT.

The rearrangement uses TRBV15 and TRBJ2-7, with D unclear. The CDR3 loop spans 13 amino acids. Germline loops: CDR1 LNHNV, CDR2 YYDKDF (reference sequence). The ends were cut back, 0 bases at V and 6 bases at J, with 9 bases in the middle. For the CDR3, the DNA is TGTGCCACCAGCAGAGATGAACAGCGCGAGCAGTACTTC. It yields the protein CATSRDEQREQYF.

This sequence joins TRBV5-1 and TRBJ2-7, with 8 bases identical to TRBD2. The CDR3 spans 12 residues. The J segment lost 6 bases and the V segment lost 3 bases, leaving 2 bases of the junction unmatched. Looked up from germline, CDR1 is SGHRS and CDR2 is YFSETQ. This chain's CDR3 is CASSSRGGEQYF. DNA for the CDR3: TGCGCCAGCAGCTCCCGGGGGGGCGAGCAGTACTTC.

The chain uses TRBV5-4 and TRBJ1-2; D unclear. Germline V gives CDR1 SGHNT, CDR2 YYREEE (reference sequence). The CDR3 is 15 residues long. The V and J ends lost 4 bases and 4 bases respectively, with 17 bases between them. DNA of the CDR3: TGTGCCAGCAGCCCGCCTTTAGGGATAGGCTATGGCTACACCTTC. Its protein product is CASSPPLGIGYGYTF.

CDR3 sequence: CASRLGQGLFGDQPQHF. CDR3 DNA: TGTGCCAGCAGGTTGGGACAGGGGCTTTTTGGGGATCAGCCCCAGCATTTT. The chain carries TRBV28 and TRBJ1-5, with 10 bases aligning to TRBD1. The germline CDR1 and CDR2 sequences are MDHEN and SYDVKM. After removal of 6 bases from V and 5 bases from J, the junction contained 13 bases not matched to a gene. The CDR3 totals 17 residues.

This chain links TRBV6-5 with TRBJ1-2; 11 bases map to TRBD1. This CDR3 comprises 15 residues. Germline assignment: CDR1 MNHEY and CDR2 SVGAGI. J was trimmed by 6 bases and V by 2 bases; bases with no gene match: 5. This CDR3 reads CASSYRPGQGDGYTF. Here the CDR3 DNA reads TGTGCCAGCAGTTACCGCCCGGGACAGGGGGATGGCTACACCTTC.

J is TRBJ2-7 and V is TRBV7-6; 8 nucleotides align to TRBD2. Germline trimming cut 5 bases from V and 7 bases from J; bases unmatched to any gene: 7. The CDR3 spans 13 residues. Germline V CDR1 and CDR2: SGHVS, FNYEAQ. CDR3 region: CASSRSGSREQYF. CDR3 sequence (DNA): TGTGCCAGCAGCAGAAGCGGGAGTCGTGAGCAGTACTTC.

This clone was observed once. This sequence joins TRBV6-5 and TRBJ1-1; possibly TRBD1 for D (5 bases). This CDR3 has 13 amino acids. V was trimmed by 11 bases and J by 1 base, leaving 14 bases between them. CDR1 and CDR2 from the germline V gene are MNHEY and SVGAGI. The CDR3 reads CACWTGPNTEAFF. For the CDR3, the DNA is TGTGCCTGCTGGACGGGACCGAACACTGAAGCTTTCTTT.

The rearrangement links TRBV3-1 (or the pseudogene TRBV3-2) to TRBJ1-2; D is unresolved. The CDR3 covers 15 residues. Looked up from germline, CDR1 is LGHDT and CDR2 is YNNKEL (reference sequence). Trimming removed 0 bases at V and 4 bases at J, with 12 bases between. The DNA for the CDR3 is TGTGCCAGCAGCCAAGATCGGTGGAACAGCTATGGCTACACCTTC. Residues: CASSQDRWNSYGYTF.

The chain employs TRBV6-2 or TRBV6-3 and TRBJ2-7; TRBD2 is a possible D gene (6 bases). CDR1 and CDR2 from the germline V gene are MNHEY and SVGEGT. With 5 bases removed from V and 0 bases from J, the gap between germline ends came to 11 bases. This CDR3 comprises 14 residues. In DNA form, the CDR3 reads TGTGCCAGCAGTAGGGACTTTTCCTCCTACGAGCAGTACTTC. The encoded protein is CASSRDFSSYEQYF.

This clone was detected once. The genes are TRBV6-5 and TRBJ2-6; no clear D. Trimming cost V 8 bases and J 2 bases, with 7 bases left between them. CDR1 and CDR2 from the germline V gene are MNHEY and SVGAGI. The CDR3 extends over 13 amino acids. The CDR3 protein is CASCLAGANVLTF. As DNA, the CDR3 is TGTGCCAGCTGCTTGGCTGGGGCCAACGTCCTGACTTTC.

The rearrangement uses TRBV6-2 or TRBV6-3 and TRBJ2-1; TRBD1 matches at 9 bases. The junction had 8 bases not matched to a gene; V was cut back by 5 bases and J by 3 bases. Germline V CDR1 and CDR2: MNHEY, SVGEGT. The CDR3 is made up of 16 amino acids. CDR3 amino acids: CASSRWDRVNYNEQFF. CDR3 DNA: TGTGCCAGCAGTCGCTGGGACAGGGTGAACTACAATGAGCAGTTCTTC.

This rearrangement joins TRBV10-3 to TRBJ2-2; D might be TRBD1 (5 bases). CDR3 size: 15 residues. Germline CDR1 and CDR2: ENHRY and SYGVKD. Trimming shortened V by 6 bases and J by 4 bases, and 15 bases separated the two germline ends. CDR3 nucleotides: TGTGCCATCAGCGACAGTAACACGTTCACCGGGGAGCTGTTTTTT. This translates into CAISDSNTFTGELFF.

V gene TRBV11-3 combines with J gene TRBJ2-1, with 9 bases identical to TRBD2. Germline CDR1 reads SGHNT; CDR2 reads YENEEA. The CDR3 has 14 amino acids. J gave up 5 bases and V 5 bases, and 4 bases lay outside the gene matches. This CDR3 is CASSRTSAHNEQFF. The CDR3 DNA reads TGTGCCAGCAGCCGGACTAGCGCTCACAATGAGCAGTTCTTC.

The genes are TRBV29-1 and TRBJ2-3; D not certain. Germline V gene data show CDR1 as SQVTM and CDR2 as ANQGSEA. V was trimmed by 8 bases and J by 6 bases, leaving 15 bases between them. The length of the CDR3 is 12 residues. The CDR3 nucleotides read TGCAGCCTGAGGTTAGGGTCGGATACGCAGTATTTT. Residues: CSLRLGSDTQYF.

The CDR3 nucleotides read TGTGCCAGCAGTTTATTGGAGGGCTACGAGCAGTACTTC. This sequence encodes CASSLLEGYEQYF. This chain links TRBV12-3 or TRBV12-4 with TRBJ2-7, with a tentative D call TRBD2 (6 bases). V was clipped by 2 bases and J by 3 bases, with 8 bases between them. This CDR3 has 13 residues.

The chain uses TRBV7-2 and TRBJ2-5; tentative D call: TRBD2 (7 bases). This CDR3 is built from 14 residues. Between the trimmed V and J ends, which lost 8 bases and 4 bases, there was a span of 17 bases. The germline V gene encodes CDR1 SGHTA and CDR2 FQGNSA. The CDR3 here is CASSRGARGETQYF. The DNA of the CDR3 is TGTGCCAGCTCACGGGGGGCGCGGGGAGAGACCCAGTACTTC.

This CDR3 reads CASSPELNSNTGELFF. CDR3 in DNA: TGCGCCAGCAGCCCCGAACTGAACTCGAACACCGGGGAGCTGTTTTTT. The chain couples TRBV5-1 to TRBJ2-2; D remains unclear. V was cut by 4 bases and J by 0 bases, with 13 bases left in between. The CDR3 extends over 16 amino acids. CDR1 and CDR2 from the germline V gene are SGHRS and YFSETQ.

The chain recombines TRBV7-9 with TRBJ1-4, with 7 nucleotides matching TRBD1. Germline V lookup: CDR1 SEHNR, CDR2 FQNEAQ (reference sequence). The CDR3 is made up of 15 amino acids. The junction had 2 bases not matched to a gene; V was cut back by 4 bases and J by 0 bases. The CDR3 nucleotides read TGTGCCAGCAGCTGGGGGACAGCAACTAATGAAAAACTGTTTTTT. Amino acid sequence: CASSWGTATNEKLFF.

This rearrangement joins TRBV5-1 to TRBJ2-7; 9 bases align to TRBD2. The CDR3 totals 14 residues. The germline V gene has CDR1 SGHRS and CDR2 YFSETQ. V shed 0 bases and J 4 bases; nucleotides not matched to a gene: 2. The CDR3 loop is CASSLGTSDYEQYF. The CDR3 DNA sequence: TGCGCCAGCAGCTTGGGGACTAGCGATTACGAGCAGTACTTC.

The rearrangement joins TRBV12-3 or TRBV12-4 to TRBJ1-2, with D possibly TRBD1 on 6 matching bases. CDR3 length equals 13 residues. Trimming took 3 bases from V and 8 from J, leaving 13 bases between them. The CDR3 reads CASSFGGQSGYTF. Written as DNA, the CDR3 is TGTGCCAGCAGTTTTGGGGGGCAGTCGGGCTACACCTTC.

The chain combines TRBV4-3 with TRBJ2-6; no reliable D call. In germline, CDR1 is LGHNA, CDR2 YSLEER. The CDR3 contains 15 residues. With 2 bases removed from V and 0 bases from J, the gap between germline ends came to 5 bases. The CDR3 bases are TGCGCCAGCAGCCAACAGTACTCTGGGGCCAACGTCCTGACTTTC. Its protein is CASSQQYSGANVLTF.

Only a few counts were recorded for this clone. The gene calls are TRBV12-3 or TRBV12-4 and TRBJ2-7; 7 nucleotides line up with TRBD2. The CDR3 runs 13 residues. V trimming: 5 bases; J trimming: 2 bases; junction bases outside the gene matches: 3. In DNA form, the CDR3 reads TGTGCCAGCAGTAGCGGGAATACCTACGAGCAGTACTTC. It yields the protein CASSSGNTYEQYF.

The chain combines TRBV4-3 with TRBJ2-2; TRBD1 or TRBD2 may be the D gene (5 bases each). The germline V gene encodes CDR1 LGHNA and CDR2 YSLEER. The CDR3 runs 14 residues. Trimming left V 2 bases short and J 4 bases short, with 8 bases between. The CDR3 sequence: CASSQLGGTGELFF. The CDR3 DNA is TGCGCCAGCAGCCAACTTGGGGGCACCGGGGAGCTGTTTTTT.

The chain carries TRBV28 and TRBJ1-1; D is undetermined. Trimming left V 2 bases short and J 6 bases short, with 16 bases between. Germline V gene lookup returns CDR1 MDHEN and CDR2 SYDVKM. CDR3 size: 15 residues. The CDR3 here is CASSLPTAGNPEAFF. The CDR3 DNA sequence: TGTGCCAGCAGTTTACCTACGGCGGGGAATCCTGAAGCTTTCTTT. The full variable domain, completed using reference TRBV28 and TRBJ1-1, is DVKVTQSSRYLVKRTGEKVFLECVQDMDHENMFWYRQDPGLGLRLIYFSYDVKMKEKGDIPEGYSVSREKKERFSLILESASTNQTSMYLCASSLPTAGNPEAFFGQGTRLTVV.

The rearrangement uses TRBV6-1 and TRBJ1-5, with D tentatively TRBD1 (6 bases). The CDR3 runs to 20 residues. CDR1 is MNHNS and CDR2 is SASEGT in the germline V gene. Trimming stripped 1 base from V and 2 bases from J, with 24 bases between. The CDR3 coding sequence is TGTGCCAGCAGTGAAGGTCAAAGCAGGGGAAGCATATGGGGCAATCAGCCCCAGCATTTT. Translated: CASSEGQSRGSIWGNQPQHF.

The rearrangement uses TRBV6-5 and TRBJ2-7; TRBD1 matches 9 bases. V shed 4 bases, J shed 2 bases, and the junction held 9 bases outside the gene matches. The germline gives CDR1 MNHEY, CDR2 SVGAGI. The CDR3 contains 16 residues. The CDR3 bases are TGTGCCAGCAGTTTTTCAGCCGGGACAGGGACCTACGAGCAGTACTTC. Its protein is CASSFSAGTGTYEQYF.